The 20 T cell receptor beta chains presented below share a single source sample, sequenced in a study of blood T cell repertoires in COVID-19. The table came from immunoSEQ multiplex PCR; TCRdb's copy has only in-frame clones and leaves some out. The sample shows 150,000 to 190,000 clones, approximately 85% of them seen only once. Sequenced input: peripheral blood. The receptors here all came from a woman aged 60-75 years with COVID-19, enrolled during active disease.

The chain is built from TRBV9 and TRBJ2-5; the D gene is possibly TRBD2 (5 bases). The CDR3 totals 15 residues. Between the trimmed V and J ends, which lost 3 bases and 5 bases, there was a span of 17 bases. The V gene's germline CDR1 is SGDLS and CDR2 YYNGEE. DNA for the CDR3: TGTGCCAGCAGCGGACTGGGAGAGGGTACGGAGACCCAGTACTTC. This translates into CASSGLGEGTETQYF.

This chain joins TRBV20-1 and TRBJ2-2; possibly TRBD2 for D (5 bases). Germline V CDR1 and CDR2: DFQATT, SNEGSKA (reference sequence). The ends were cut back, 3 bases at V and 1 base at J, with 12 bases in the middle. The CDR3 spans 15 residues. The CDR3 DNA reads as TGCAGTGCTAGTCGTACAACTAGGAACACCGGGGAGCTGTTTTTT. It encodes CSASRTTRNTGELFF.

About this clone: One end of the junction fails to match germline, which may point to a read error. The CDR3 coding sequence is TGCGCCAGCAGTTTGGAGGGGGCTGGAGATACGCAGTATTTT. Translated, it gives CASSLEGAGDTQYF. The chain is built from TRBV5-1 and TRBJ2-3, with a weak D call TRBD1 (7 bases). Per germline, CDR1 SGHRS and CDR2 YFSETQ. This CDR3 contains 14 residues.

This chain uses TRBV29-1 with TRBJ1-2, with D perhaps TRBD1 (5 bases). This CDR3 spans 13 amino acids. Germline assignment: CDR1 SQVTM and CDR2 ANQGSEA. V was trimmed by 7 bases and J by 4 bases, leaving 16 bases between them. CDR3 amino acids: CSAKGLTSYGYTF. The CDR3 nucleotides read TGCAGCGCCAAGGGGCTGACGAGCTATGGCTACACCTTC.

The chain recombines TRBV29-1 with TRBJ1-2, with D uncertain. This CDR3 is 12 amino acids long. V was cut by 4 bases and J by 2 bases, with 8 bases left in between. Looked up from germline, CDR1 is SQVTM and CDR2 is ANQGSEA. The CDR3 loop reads CSVGEGNYGYTF. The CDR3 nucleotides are TGCAGCGTTGGGGAGGGAAACTATGGCTACACCTTC.

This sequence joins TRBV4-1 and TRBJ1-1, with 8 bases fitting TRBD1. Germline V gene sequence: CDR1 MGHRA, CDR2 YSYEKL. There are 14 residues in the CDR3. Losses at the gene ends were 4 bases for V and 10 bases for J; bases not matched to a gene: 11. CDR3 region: CASSPPGQGRRAFF. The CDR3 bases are TGCGCCAGCAGCCCCCCTGGACAGGGTAGAAGAGCTTTCTTT.

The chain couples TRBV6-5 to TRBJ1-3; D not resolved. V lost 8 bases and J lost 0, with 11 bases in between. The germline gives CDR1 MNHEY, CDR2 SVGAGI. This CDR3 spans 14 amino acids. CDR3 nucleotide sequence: TGTGCCAGCTATGCTATACCCTCTGGAAACACCATATATTTT. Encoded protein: CASYAIPSGNTIYF.

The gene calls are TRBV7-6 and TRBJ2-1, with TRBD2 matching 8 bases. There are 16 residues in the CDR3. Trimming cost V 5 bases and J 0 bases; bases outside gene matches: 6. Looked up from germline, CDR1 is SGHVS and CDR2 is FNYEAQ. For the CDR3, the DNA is TGTGCCAGCAGCGAGAGCGGGAGCCACTCCTACAATGAGCAGTTCTTC. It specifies CASSESGSHSYNEQFF.

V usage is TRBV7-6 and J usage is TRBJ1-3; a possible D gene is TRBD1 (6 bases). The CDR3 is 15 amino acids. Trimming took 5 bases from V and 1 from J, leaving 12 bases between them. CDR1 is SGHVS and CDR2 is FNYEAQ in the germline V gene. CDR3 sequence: CASSPDRISGNTIYF. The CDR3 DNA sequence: TGTGCCAGCAGCCCCGACAGGATTTCTGGAAACACCATATATTTT.

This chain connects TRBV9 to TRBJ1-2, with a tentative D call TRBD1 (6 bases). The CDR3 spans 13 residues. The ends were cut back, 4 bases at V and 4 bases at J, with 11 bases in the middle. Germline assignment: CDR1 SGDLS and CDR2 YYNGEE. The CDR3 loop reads CASSQQGSYGYTF. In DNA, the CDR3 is TGTGCCAGCAGCCAACAGGGATCCTATGGCTACACCTTC.

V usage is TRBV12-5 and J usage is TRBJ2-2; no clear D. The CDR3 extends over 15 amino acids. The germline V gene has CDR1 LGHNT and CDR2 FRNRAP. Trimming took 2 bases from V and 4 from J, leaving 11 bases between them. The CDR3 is CASGLSSGPTGELFF. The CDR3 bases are TGTGCTAGTGGTTTGTCTTCAGGCCCCACCGGGGAGCTGTTTTTT.

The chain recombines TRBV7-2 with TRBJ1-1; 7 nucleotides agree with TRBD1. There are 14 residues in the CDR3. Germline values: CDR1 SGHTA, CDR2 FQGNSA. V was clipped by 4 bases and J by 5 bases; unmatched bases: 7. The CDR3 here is CASSYHRGWTEAFF. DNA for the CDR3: TGTGCCAGCAGCTACCACAGGGGTTGGACTGAAGCTTTCTTT.

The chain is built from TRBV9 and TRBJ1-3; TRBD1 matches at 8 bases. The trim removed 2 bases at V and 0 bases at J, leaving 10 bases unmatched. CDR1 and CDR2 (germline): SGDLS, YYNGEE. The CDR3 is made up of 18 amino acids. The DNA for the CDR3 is TGTGCCAGCAGCGTTCATCAGGGGGCTTCGAGCTCTGGAAACACCATATATTTT. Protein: CASSVHQGASSSGNTIYF.

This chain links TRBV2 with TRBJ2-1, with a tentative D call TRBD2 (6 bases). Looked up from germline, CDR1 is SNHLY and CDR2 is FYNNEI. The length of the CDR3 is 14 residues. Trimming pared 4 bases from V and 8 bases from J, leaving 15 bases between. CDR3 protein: CASSVRGTGDEQFF. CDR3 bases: TGTGCCAGCAGTGTTCGGGGGACCGGGGATGAGCAGTTCTTC.

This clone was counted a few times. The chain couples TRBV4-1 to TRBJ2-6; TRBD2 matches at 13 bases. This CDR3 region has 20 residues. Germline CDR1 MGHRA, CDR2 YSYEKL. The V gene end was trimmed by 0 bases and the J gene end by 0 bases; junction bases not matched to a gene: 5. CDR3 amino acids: CASSQDKGLAGNSGANVLTF. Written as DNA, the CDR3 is TGCGCCAGCAGCCAAGATAAGGGACTAGCGGGGAACTCTGGGGCCAACGTCCTGACTTTC.

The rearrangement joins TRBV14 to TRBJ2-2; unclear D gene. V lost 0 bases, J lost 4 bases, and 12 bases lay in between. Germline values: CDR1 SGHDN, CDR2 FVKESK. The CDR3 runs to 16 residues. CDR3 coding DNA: TGTGCCAGCAGCCAAGATCTTCCGAGTATCACCGGGGAGCTGTTTTTT. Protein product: CASSQDLPSITGELFF.

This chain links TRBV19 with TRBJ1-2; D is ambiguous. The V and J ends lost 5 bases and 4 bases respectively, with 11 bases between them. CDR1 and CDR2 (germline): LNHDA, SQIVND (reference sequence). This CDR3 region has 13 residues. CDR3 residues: CASSEQKFYGYTF. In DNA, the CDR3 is TGTGCCAGTAGTGAACAGAAATTCTATGGCTACACCTTC. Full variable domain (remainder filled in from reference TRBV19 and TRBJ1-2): DGGITQSPKYLFRKEGQNVTLSCEQNLNHDAMYWYRQDPGQGLRLIYYSQIVNDFQKGDIAEGYSVSREKKESFPLTVTSAQKNPTAFYLCASSEQKFYGYTFGSGTRLTVV.

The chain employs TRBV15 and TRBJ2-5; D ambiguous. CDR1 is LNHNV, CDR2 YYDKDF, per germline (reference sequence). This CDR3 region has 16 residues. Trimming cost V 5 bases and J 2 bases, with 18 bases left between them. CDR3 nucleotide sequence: TGTGCCACCAGCCGAACCCCGGGTGGTGGGCAAGAGACCCAGTACTTC. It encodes CATSRTPGGGQETQYF.

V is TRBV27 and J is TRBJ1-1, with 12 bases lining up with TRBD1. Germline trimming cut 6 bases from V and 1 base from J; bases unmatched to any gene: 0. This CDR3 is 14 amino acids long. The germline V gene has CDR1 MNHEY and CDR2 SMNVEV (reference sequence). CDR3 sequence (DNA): TGTGCCAGCAGGGGACAGGGGGCGAACACTGAAGCTTTCTTT. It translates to CASRGQGANTEAFF.

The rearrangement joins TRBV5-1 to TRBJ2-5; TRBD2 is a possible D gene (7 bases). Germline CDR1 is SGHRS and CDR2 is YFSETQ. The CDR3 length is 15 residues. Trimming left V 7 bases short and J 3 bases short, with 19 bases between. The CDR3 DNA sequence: TGCGCCAGCCAAACCGGTGGCGGGGGCAAAGAGACCCAGTACTTC. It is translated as CASQTGGGGKETQYF.